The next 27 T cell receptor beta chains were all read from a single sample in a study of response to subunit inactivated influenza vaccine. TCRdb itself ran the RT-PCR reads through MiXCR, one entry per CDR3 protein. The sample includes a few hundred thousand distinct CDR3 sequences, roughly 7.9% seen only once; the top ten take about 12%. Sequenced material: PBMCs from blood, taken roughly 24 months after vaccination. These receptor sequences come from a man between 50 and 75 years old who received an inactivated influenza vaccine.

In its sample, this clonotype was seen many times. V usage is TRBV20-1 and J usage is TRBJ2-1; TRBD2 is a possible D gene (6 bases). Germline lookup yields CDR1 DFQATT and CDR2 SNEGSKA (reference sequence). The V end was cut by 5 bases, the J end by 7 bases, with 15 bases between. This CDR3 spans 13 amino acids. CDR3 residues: CSAGWDSRNEQFF. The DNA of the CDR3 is TGCAGTGCTGGCTGGGACTCACGGAATGAGCAGTTCTTC.

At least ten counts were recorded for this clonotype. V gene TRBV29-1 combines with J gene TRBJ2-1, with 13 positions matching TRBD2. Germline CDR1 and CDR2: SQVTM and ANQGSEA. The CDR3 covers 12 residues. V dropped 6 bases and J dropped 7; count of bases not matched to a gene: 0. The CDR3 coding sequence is TGCAGCGTGGGACTAGCGGGGAATGAGCAGTTCTTC. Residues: CSVGLAGNEQFF.

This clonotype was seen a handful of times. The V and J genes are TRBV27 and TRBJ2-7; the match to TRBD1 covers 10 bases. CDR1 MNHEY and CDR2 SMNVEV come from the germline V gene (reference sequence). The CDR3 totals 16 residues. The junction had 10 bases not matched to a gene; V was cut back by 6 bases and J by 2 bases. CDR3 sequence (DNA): TGTGCCAGCAGCCCAAGACAGGGGGCAAACCCCTACGAGCAGTACTTC. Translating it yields CASSPRQGANPYEQYF.

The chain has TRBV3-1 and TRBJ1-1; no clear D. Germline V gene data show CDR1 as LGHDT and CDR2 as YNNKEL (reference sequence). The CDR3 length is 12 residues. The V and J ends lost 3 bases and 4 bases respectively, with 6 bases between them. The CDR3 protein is CASSHPSTEAFF. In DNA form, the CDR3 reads TGTGCCAGCAGCCACCCGAGCACTGAAGCTTTCTTT.

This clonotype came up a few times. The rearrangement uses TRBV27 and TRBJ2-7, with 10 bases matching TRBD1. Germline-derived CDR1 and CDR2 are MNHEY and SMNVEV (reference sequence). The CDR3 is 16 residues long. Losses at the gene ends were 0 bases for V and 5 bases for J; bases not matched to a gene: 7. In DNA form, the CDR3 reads TGTGCCAGCAGTTTATCCGGGACAGGGGCTTTCAACGAGCAGTACTTC. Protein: CASSLSGTGAFNEQYF.

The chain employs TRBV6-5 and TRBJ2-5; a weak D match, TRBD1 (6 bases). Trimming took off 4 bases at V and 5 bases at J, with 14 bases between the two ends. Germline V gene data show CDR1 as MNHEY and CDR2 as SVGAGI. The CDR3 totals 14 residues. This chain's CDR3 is CASSLETGGETQYF. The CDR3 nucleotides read TGTGCCAGCAGTTTAGAGACAGGTGGGGAGACCCAGTACTTC.

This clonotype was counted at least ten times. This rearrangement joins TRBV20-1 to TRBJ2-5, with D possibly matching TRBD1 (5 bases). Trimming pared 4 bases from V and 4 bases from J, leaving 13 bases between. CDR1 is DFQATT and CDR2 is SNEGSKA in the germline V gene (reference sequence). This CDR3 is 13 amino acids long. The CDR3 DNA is TGCAGTGCTAACGTACAGGTTCCAGAGACCCAGTACTTC. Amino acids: CSANVQVPETQYF.

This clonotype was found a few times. CDR3 region: CASSFGRGLAGHNEQYF. The CDR3 DNA is TGTGCCAGCAGCTTCGGCCGGGGCCTAGCGGGTCATAACGAGCAGTACTTC. The rearrangement uses TRBV12-3 or TRBV12-4 and TRBJ2-7; 8 bases map to TRBD2. The V gene end was trimmed by 6 bases and the J gene end by 5 bases; junction bases not matched to a gene: 18. This CDR3 has 17 amino acids.

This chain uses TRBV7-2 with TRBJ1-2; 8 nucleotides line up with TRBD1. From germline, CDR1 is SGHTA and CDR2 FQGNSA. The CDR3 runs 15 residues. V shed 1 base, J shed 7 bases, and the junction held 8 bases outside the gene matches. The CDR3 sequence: CASSLVQGATGGYTF. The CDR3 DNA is TGTGCCAGCAGCTTAGTCCAGGGGGCTACTGGTGGCTACACCTTC.

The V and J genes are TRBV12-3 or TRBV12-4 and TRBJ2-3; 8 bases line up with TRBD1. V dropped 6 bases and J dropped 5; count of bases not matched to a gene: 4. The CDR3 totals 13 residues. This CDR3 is CASRRTGKDTQYF. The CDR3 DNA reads TGTGCCAGCAGGCGGACAGGGAAAGATACGCAGTATTTT.

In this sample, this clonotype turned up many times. CDR3 in amino acids: CASSQDVGANTGELFF. In nucleotides, the CDR3 is TGTGCCAGCAGCCAAGACGTGGGGGCGAACACCGGGGAGCTGTTTTTT. The rearrangement links TRBV4-2 to TRBJ2-2; D might be TRBD1 or TRBD2, each matching 5 bases. Looked up from germline, CDR1 is LGHNA and CDR2 is YNFKEQ. The CDR3 loop spans 16 amino acids. Trimming left V 0 bases short and J 0 bases short, with 8 bases between.

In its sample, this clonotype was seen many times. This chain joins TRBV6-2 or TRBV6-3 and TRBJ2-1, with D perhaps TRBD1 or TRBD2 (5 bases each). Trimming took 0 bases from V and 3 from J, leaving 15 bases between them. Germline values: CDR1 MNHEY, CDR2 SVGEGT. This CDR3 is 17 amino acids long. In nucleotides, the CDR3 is TGTGCCAGCAGTTACTCAGTTTGGGGGAAATACTACAATGAGCAGTTCTTC. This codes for CASSYSVWGKYYNEQFF.

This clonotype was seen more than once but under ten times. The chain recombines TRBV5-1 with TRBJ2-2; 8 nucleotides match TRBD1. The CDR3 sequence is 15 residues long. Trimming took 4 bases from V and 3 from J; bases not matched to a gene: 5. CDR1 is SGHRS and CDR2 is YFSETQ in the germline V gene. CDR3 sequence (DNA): TGCGCCAGCAGCCCCCAGACAGGGGACACCGGGGAGCTGTTTTTT. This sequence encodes CASSPQTGDTGELFF.

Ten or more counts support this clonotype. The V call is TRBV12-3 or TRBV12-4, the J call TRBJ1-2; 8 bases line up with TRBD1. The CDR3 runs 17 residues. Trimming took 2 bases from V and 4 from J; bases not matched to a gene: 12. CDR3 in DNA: TGTGCCAGCAGTTTAACCGGGACAGGCAATCGGGGCTATGGCTACACCTTC. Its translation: CASSLTGTGNRGYGYTF.

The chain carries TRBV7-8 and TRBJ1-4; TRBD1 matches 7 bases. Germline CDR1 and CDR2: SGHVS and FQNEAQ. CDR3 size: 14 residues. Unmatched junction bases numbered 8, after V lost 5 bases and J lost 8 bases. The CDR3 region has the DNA TGTGCCAGCAGCCCCGACAGGGTTGGGGAAAAACTGTTTTTT. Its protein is CASSPDRVGEKLFF.

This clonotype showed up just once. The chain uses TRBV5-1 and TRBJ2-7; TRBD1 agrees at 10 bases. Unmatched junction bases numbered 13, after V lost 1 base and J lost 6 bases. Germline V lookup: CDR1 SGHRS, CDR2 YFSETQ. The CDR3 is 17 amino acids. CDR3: CASSLRATGQGNTEQYF. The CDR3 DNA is TGCGCCAGCAGCTTGCGCGCGACGGGACAGGGGAATACCGAGCAGTACTTC.

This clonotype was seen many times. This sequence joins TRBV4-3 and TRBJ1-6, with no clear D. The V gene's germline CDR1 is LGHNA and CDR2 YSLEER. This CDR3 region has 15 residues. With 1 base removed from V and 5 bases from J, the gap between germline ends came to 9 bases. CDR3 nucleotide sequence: TGCGCCAGCAGCCAAGGTTTTCAGAATAATTCACCCCTCCACTTT. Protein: CASSQGFQNNSPLHF.

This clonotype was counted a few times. This CDR3 reads CANYSEGANTPQHF. The CDR3 bases are TGTGCCAACTACTCGGAGGGGGCCAATACGCCCCAGCATTTT. The chain couples TRBV27 to TRBJ1-5; 7 bases agree with TRBD1. The CDR3 sequence is 14 residues long. In germline, CDR1 is MNHEY, CDR2 SMNVEV (reference sequence). After removal of 10 bases from V and 9 bases from J, the junction contained 15 bases not matched to a gene.

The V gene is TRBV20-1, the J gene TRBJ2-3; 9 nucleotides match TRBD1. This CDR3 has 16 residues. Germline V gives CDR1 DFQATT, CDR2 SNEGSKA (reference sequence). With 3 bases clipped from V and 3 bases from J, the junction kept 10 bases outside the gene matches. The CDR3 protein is CSASRSGTGRTDTQYF. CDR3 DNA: TGCAGTGCTAGTAGATCCGGGACAGGGAGAACAGATACGCAGTATTTT.

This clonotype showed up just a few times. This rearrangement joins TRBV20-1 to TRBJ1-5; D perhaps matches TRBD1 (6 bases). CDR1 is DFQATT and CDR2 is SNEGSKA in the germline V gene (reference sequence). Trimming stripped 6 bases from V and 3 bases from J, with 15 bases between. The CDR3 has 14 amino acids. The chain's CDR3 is CSANADSFNQPQHF. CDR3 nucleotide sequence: TGCAGTGCCAACGCGGACAGCTTCAATCAGCCCCAGCATTTT.

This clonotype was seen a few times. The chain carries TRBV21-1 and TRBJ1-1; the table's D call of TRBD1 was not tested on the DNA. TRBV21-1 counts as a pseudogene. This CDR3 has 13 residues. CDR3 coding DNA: TGTGCCAGCAAACAGGGGGTGAGCACTGAAGCTTTCTTT. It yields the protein CASKQGVSTEAFF.

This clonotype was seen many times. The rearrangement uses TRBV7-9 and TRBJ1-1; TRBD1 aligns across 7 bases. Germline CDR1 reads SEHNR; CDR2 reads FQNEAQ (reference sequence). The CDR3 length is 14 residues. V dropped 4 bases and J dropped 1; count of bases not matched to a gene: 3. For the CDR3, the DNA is TGTGCCAGCAGCTATGGACAGGAGAACACTGAAGCTTTCTTT. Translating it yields CASSYGQENTEAFF.

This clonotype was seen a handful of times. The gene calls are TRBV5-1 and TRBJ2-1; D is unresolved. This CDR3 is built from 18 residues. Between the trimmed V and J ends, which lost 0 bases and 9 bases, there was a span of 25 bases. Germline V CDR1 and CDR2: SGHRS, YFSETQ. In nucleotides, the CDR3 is TGCGCCAGCAGCTTGGGGATCAGGTCTTCCGCCTCGTACGGTGAGCAGTTCTTC. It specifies CASSLGIRSSASYGEQFF.

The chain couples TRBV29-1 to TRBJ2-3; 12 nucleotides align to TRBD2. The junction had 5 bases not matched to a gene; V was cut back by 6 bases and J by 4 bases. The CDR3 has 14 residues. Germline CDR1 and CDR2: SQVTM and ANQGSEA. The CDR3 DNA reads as TGCAGCGTCCGACTAGCGGGAGAGCCAGATACGCAGTATTTT. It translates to CSVRLAGEPDTQYF.

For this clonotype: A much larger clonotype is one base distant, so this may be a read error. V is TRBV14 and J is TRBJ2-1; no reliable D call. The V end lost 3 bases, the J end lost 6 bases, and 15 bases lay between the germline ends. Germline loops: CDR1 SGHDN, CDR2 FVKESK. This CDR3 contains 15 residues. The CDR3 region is CASSQPARWSNEQFF. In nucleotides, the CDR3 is TGTGCCAGCAGCCAGCCTGCTCGTTGGTCCAATGAGCAGTTCTTC. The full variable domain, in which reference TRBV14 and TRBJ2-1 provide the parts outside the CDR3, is EAGVTQFPSHSVIEKGQTVTLRCDPISGHDNLYWYRRVMGKEIKFLLHFVKESKQDESGMPNNRFLAERTGGTYSTLKVQPAELEDSGVYFCASSQPARWSNEQFFGPGTRLTVL.

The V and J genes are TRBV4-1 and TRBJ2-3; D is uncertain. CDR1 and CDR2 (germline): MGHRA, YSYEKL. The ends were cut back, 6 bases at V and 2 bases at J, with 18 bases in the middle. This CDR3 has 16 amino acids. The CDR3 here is CASRPRLLPITDTQYF. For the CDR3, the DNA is TGCGCCAGCAGGCCAAGACTGCTTCCCATCACAGATACGCAGTATTTT.

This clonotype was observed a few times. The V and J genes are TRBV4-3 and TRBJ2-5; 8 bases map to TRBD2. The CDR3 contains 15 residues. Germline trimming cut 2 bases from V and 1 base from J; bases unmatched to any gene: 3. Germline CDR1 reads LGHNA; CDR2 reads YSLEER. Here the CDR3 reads CASSQQLAVQETQYF. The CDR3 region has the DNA TGCGCCAGCAGCCAACAACTAGCGGTCCAAGAGACCCAGTACTTC.